This entry lists 17 T cell receptor beta chains sequenced from one sample in a study of OX40 agonist ivuxolimab in advanced cancers. Measured with immunoSEQ multiplex PCR; TCRdb has only the in-frame clones, and not every one. The sample includes tens of thousands of clones, approximately 87% seen only once; the top ten take roughly 3.6%. The specimen comprised CD4+ or CD8+ T cells sorted from blood, sampled in a trial of the OX40 agonist ivuxolimab. The receptors stem from an adult with an advanced solid tumor such as melanoma, head and neck, liver or kidney cancer.

The chain combines TRBV4-3 with TRBJ1-1, with 7 bases aligning to TRBD1. This CDR3 contains 15 residues. CDR1 is LGHNA, CDR2 YSLEER, per germline. V lost 2 bases to trimming and J lost 4 bases; unmatched junction nucleotides: 7. The CDR3 region has the DNA TGCGCCAGCAGCCAACGGGAGGGGGCTGGCACTGAAGCTTTCTTT. It codes for CASSQREGAGTEAFF.

CDR3 loop: CASSLVGVTEAFF. The CDR3 coding sequence is TGTGCCAGCAGCTTAGTAGGGGTCACTGAAGCTTTCTTT. This sequence joins TRBV11-2 and TRBJ1-1; D may be TRBD1 (5 bases). Trimming shortened V by 1 base and J by 4 bases, and 7 bases separated the two germline ends. CDR1 is SGHAT and CDR2 is FQNNGV in the germline V gene. The CDR3 loop spans 13 amino acids.

V and J are TRBV18 and TRBJ1-5; TRBD1 is a possible D gene (5 bases). The CDR3 is 14 amino acids. Germline CDR1 and CDR2: KGHSH and LQKENI. The V end was cut by 4 bases, the J end by 7 bases, with 14 bases between. For the CDR3, the DNA is TGTGCCAGCTCACTCAGGGAGGGTGGGCAGCCCCAGCATTTT. It yields the protein CASSLREGGQPQHF.

V is TRBV6-5 and J is TRBJ1-1; D is perhaps TRBD1 (6 bases). V lost 5 bases to trimming and J lost 4 bases, with 14 bases between them. Looked up from germline, CDR1 is MNHEY and CDR2 is SVGAGI. The CDR3 runs to 14 residues. CDR3 coding DNA: TGTGCCAGCAGTCCCGAAACAGGGATCACTGAAGCTTTCTTT. This translates into CASSPETGITEAFF.

The chain has TRBV5-1 and TRBJ1-6; TRBD1 is a possible D gene (5 bases). The V gene lost 3 bases and the J gene lost 5 bases, with 15 bases spanning the gap. Germline loops: CDR1 SGHRS, CDR2 YFSETQ. This CDR3 region has 16 residues. CDR3 loop: CASSSAAGWDNSPLHF. CDR3 in DNA: TGCGCCAGCAGCTCCGCGGCAGGGTGGGATAATTCACCCCTCCACTTT.

The V and J genes are TRBV7-9 and TRBJ2-5; either TRBD1 or TRBD2 may supply D (5 bases each). CDR3 length equals 16 residues. The germline V gene has CDR1 SEHNR and CDR2 FQNEAQ (reference sequence). The V and J ends lost 4 bases and 2 bases respectively, with 17 bases between them. Written as DNA, the CDR3 is TGTGCCAGCAGCTCGATATCTTACGGGACGCAAGAGACCCAGTACTTC. Protein sequence: CASSSISYGTQETQYF. Supplemented by reference TRBV7-9 and TRBJ2-5, the full variable domain reads DTGVSQNPRHKITKRGQNVTFRCDPISEHNRLYWYRQTLGQGPEFLTYFQNEAQLEKSRLLSDRFSAERPKGSFSTLEIQRTEQGDSAMYLCASSSISYGTQETQYFGPGTRLLVL.

This rearrangement joins TRBV30 to TRBJ2-7; D is undetermined. Looked up from germline, CDR1 is GTSNPN and CDR2 is SVGIG (reference sequence). Trimming removed 0 bases at V and 2 bases at J, with 5 bases between. The CDR3 is 12 residues long. DNA for the CDR3: TGTGCCTGGAGTGTATACACCTACGAGCAGTACTTC. Encoded protein: CAWSVYTYEQYF. Full variable domain (outside the CDR3, taken from reference TRBV30 and TRBJ2-7): SQTIHQWPATLVQPVGSPLSLECTVEGTSNPNLYWYRQAAGRGLQLLFYSVGIGQISSEVPQNLSASRPQDRQFILSSKKLLLSDSGFYLCAWSVYTYEQYFGPGTRLTVT.

The chain uses TRBV15 and TRBJ2-2, with D perhaps matching TRBD2 (5 bases). V was trimmed by 0 bases and J by 4 bases, leaving 9 bases between them. The V gene's germline CDR1 is LNHNV and CDR2 YYDKDF (reference sequence). There are 15 residues in the CDR3. CDR3 in amino acids: CATSRDKLVTGELFF. DNA for the CDR3: TGTGCCACCAGCAGAGATAAACTAGTCACCGGGGAGCTGTTTTTT.

This chain connects TRBV27 to TRBJ2-7, with 11 bases aligning to TRBD2. V dropped 7 bases and J dropped 6; count of bases not matched to a gene: 11. Looked up from germline, CDR1 is MNHEY and CDR2 is SMNVEV (reference sequence). CDR3 length: 15 amino acids. The CDR3 protein is CASTLTSGVGLEQYF. The CDR3 DNA sequence: TGTGCCAGCACCTTGACTAGCGGGGTAGGGCTCGAGCAGTACTTC.

V and J are TRBV4-1 and TRBJ1-1; no clear D. V was shortened by 3 bases and J by 1 base, with 18 bases between the two germline ends. Germline-derived CDR1 and CDR2 are MGHRA and YSYEKL. The CDR3 loop spans 17 amino acids. The CDR3 is CASSHPRTAKPNTEAFF. The CDR3 coding sequence is TGCGCCAGCAGCCACCCTCGGACCGCTAAGCCGAACACTGAAGCTTTCTTT.

The chain has TRBV19 and TRBJ2-3; 7 nucleotides align to TRBD2. V was pared by 8 bases and J by 5 bases, with 13 bases of the junction left unmatched. The CDR3 covers 15 residues. Germline V CDR1 and CDR2: LNHDA, SQIVND (reference sequence). The CDR3 region is CASCKAGVEGDTQYF. CDR3 bases: TGTGCCAGTTGCAAGGCGGGAGTAGAAGGAGATACGCAGTATTTT.

This sequence joins TRBV11-3 and TRBJ2-5; TRBD1 matches 10 bases. Trimming removed 5 bases from V and 2 bases from J; junction bases left unmatched: 5. CDR3 length: 15 amino acids. Germline V gene lookup returns CDR1 SGHNT and CDR2 YENEEA. Here the CDR3 DNA reads TGTGCCAGCAGCAGGGACAGGGGCCGACAAGAGACCCAGTACTTC. Its protein product is CASSRDRGRQETQYF.

The rearrangement joins TRBV7-9 to TRBJ2-7; TRBD1 might be the D (5 bases). V was cut by 6 bases and J by 2 bases, with 11 bases left in between. Germline V gives CDR1 SEHNR, CDR2 FQNEAQ (reference sequence). There are 13 residues in the CDR3. The CDR3 is CASSHTGPYEQYF. The CDR3 nucleotides read TGTGCCAGCAGTCATACAGGCCCCTACGAGCAGTACTTC.

The chain employs TRBV5-4 and TRBJ1-2; D may be TRBD1 (6 bases). With 4 bases removed from V and 1 base from J, the gap between germline ends came to 8 bases. CDR3 length equals 13 residues. CDR1 and CDR2 (germline): SGHNT, YYREEE (reference sequence). CDR3 sequence reads: CASSEQGNYGYTF. The CDR3 coding sequence is TGTGCCAGCAGCGAACAGGGTAACTATGGCTACACCTTC.

The chain uses TRBV28 and TRBJ2-1; 12 bases map to TRBD2. Germline V gives CDR1 MDHEN, CDR2 SYDVKM. V shed 0 bases, J shed 1 base, and the junction held 7 bases outside the gene matches. The CDR3 runs 19 residues. CDR3 region: CASSLWGLAGPVSYNEQFF. As DNA, the CDR3 is TGTGCCAGCAGTTTATGGGGACTAGCGGGCCCCGTGTCCTACAATGAGCAGTTCTTC.

The chain uses TRBV6-1 and TRBJ1-1; D gene unclear. V was shortened by 3 bases and J by 0 bases, with 8 bases between the two germline ends. Per the germline V gene, CDR1 is MNHNS and CDR2 is SASEGT. This CDR3 spans 14 amino acids. CDR3 in amino acids: CASSDPRLNTEAFF. CDR3 nucleotides: TGTGCCAGCAGTGACCCCCGATTGAACACTGAAGCTTTCTTT.

CDR3: CASSLGVQIGDVSTDTQYF. The CDR3 DNA follows: TGTGCCAGCAGCTTAGGCGTGCAAATTGGTGATGTTAGCACAGATACGCAGTATTTT. The rearrangement joins TRBV11-2 to TRBJ2-3; D remains ambiguous. CDR3 size: 19 residues. Germline V gives CDR1 SGHAT, CDR2 FQNNGV. Trimming shortened V by 1 base and J by 0 bases, and 20 bases separated the two germline ends.